Following are 28 T cell receptor beta chains from one sample sequenced in a study of cytomegalovirus exposure and HLA in healthy donors. The PCR employed 60 Vbeta primers together with 13 Jbeta primers. Here immunoSEQ multiplex PCR was the method, and the copy in TCRdb shows in-frame clones only, minus some. Among approximately 150,000 clones, roughly 82% were seen once, and the ten largest hold over 8.5%. The sequencing input was PBMCs. The receptor source for this set is a man in his forties or fifties in good health and CMV-seropositive.

This chain links TRBV5-1 with TRBJ1-2, with D possibly matching TRBD1 (5 bases). The V gene's germline CDR1 is SGHRS and CDR2 YFSETQ. V gave up 4 bases and J gave up 3 bases, with 16 bases separating them. This CDR3 is 15 amino acids long. This CDR3 is CASSGGVRNDYGYTF. CDR3 sequence (DNA): TGCGCCAGCAGCGGGGGGGTCAGAAATGACTATGGCTACACCTTC. Full variable domain (missing parts from reference TRBV5-1 and TRBJ1-2): KAGVTQTPRYLIKTRGQQVTLSCSPISGHRSVSWYQQTPGQGLQFLFEYFSETQRNKGNFPGRFSGRQFSNSRSEMNVSTLELGDSALYLCASSGGVRNDYGYTFGSGTRLTVV.

Only one count was recorded for this clone. The V gene is TRBV7-3, the J gene TRBJ2-2; 8 bases line up with TRBD2. V trimming: 3 bases; J trimming: 5 bases; junction bases outside the gene matches: 5. There are 15 residues in the CDR3. Germline V gene sequence: CDR1 SGHTA, CDR2 FQGTGA. CDR3 sequence: CASSFRGGSTGELFF. CDR3 DNA sequence: TGTGCCAGCAGCTTCCGCGGGGGGAGTACCGGGGAGCTGTTTTTT. The variable domain in full, with the rest retrieved from reference TRBV7-3 and TRBJ2-2, is GAGVSQTPSNKVTEKGKYVELRCDPISGHTALYWYRQSLGQGPEFLIYFQGTGAADDSGLPNDRFFAVRPEGSVSTLKIQRTERGDSAVYLCASSFRGGSTGELFFGEGSRLTVL.

The V and J genes are TRBV5-4 and TRBJ1-1; D is perhaps TRBD1 (6 bases). The CDR3 has 14 residues. V lost 4 bases and J lost 7, with 17 bases in between. Germline values: CDR1 SGHNT, CDR2 YYREEE (reference sequence). Here the CDR3 reads CASSATRGPGEAFF. For the CDR3, the DNA is TGTGCCAGCAGCGCCACGCGGGGGCCGGGTGAAGCTTTCTTT.

The chain has TRBV4-2 and TRBJ2-2, with 7 bases that match TRBD2. With 4 bases clipped from V and 3 bases from J, the junction kept 2 bases outside the gene matches. CDR3 length: 14 residues. Per the germline V gene, CDR1 is LGHNA and CDR2 is YNFKEQ. CDR3 sequence (DNA): TGTGCCAGCAGCCCAGGGAGGGACACCGGGGAGCTGTTTTTT. Its translation: CASSPGRDTGELFF.

The chain employs TRBV9 and TRBJ2-3; 7 positions match TRBD2. Trimming at V came to 2 bases and at J to 5 bases, leaving 8 bases not matched to a gene. CDR3 length equals 15 residues. Germline assignment: CDR1 SGDLS and CDR2 YYNGEE. The CDR3 reads CASSVGGSEVDTQYF. The CDR3, as DNA: TGTGCCAGCAGCGTGGGCGGGAGCGAGGTAGATACGCAGTATTTT.

The table lists this clone with a few counts. The genes are TRBV5-6 and TRBJ2-7; the D is unclear. The germline V and J ends were trimmed by 2 bases and 6 bases, with 6 bases remaining between them. CDR3 length: 11 residues. CDR1 is SGHDT, CDR2 YYEEEE, per germline. The CDR3 loop is CASSFQREQYF. DNA of the CDR3: TGTGCCAGCAGCTTCCAGCGCGAGCAGTACTTC.

This chain uses TRBV5-1 with TRBJ2-3, with TRBD2 identical over 11 bases. V lost 2 bases, J lost 5 bases, and 7 bases stayed unmatched. In germline, CDR1 is SGHRS, CDR2 YFSETQ. This CDR3 is 16 amino acids long. The DNA for the CDR3 is TGCGCCAGCAGCTTAGCCTCTAGCGGGGGGATAGATACGCAGTATTTT. Residues: CASSLASSGGIDTQYF.

The genes are TRBV9 and TRBJ2-2; D is unclear. Looked up from germline, CDR1 is SGDLS and CDR2 is YYNGEE. This CDR3 comprises 15 residues. Trimming pared 0 bases from V and 5 bases from J, leaving 11 bases between. The DNA of the CDR3 is TGTGCCAGCAGCGTAGAGTCTAGTGGAACCGGGGAGCTGTTTTTT. It specifies CASSVESSGTGELFF.

The chain carries TRBV19 and TRBJ2-5, with a possible D match to TRBD2 (6 bases). The CDR3 has 14 residues. The ends were cut back, 7 bases at V and 5 bases at J, with 17 bases in the middle. Germline loops: CDR1 LNHDA, CDR2 SQIVND (reference sequence). The CDR3 spells CASNYGRGGETQYF. The CDR3 DNA follows: TGTGCCAGTAACTATGGAAGGGGAGGCGAGACCCAGTACTTC.

The chain combines TRBV7-3 with TRBJ2-2; D is possibly TRBD2 (5 bases). This CDR3 region has 14 residues. Germline V gives CDR1 SGHTA, CDR2 FQGTGA. Trimming stripped 4 bases from V and 2 bases from J, with 8 bases between. CDR3 sequence: CASSYGVNTGELFF. In nucleotides, the CDR3 is TGTGCCAGCAGCTACGGGGTTAACACCGGGGAGCTGTTTTTT.

The chain joins TRBV4-3 to TRBJ2-5; 10 bases map to TRBD2. Matching the DNA end better, TRBJ2-7 makes the J call doubtful. Germline V gives CDR1 LGHNA, CDR2 YSLEER. This CDR3 is built from 16 residues. CDR3 sequence reads: CASSQDKRGGIYEQYF. The CDR3 region has the DNA TGCGCCAGCAGCCAAGACAAGCGGGGGGGTATCTACGAGCAGTACTTC.

This chain uses TRBV30 with TRBJ2-2; the match to TRBD1 covers 10 bases. With V trimmed by 8 bases and J by 2 bases, 8 bases remained unmatched. The CDR3 extends over 15 amino acids. Germline CDR1 GTSNPN, CDR2 SVGIG (reference sequence). CDR3 protein: CAGLRTGGNTGELFF. CDR3 nucleotide sequence: TGTGCCGGGCTTAGGACAGGGGGTAACACCGGGGAGCTGTTTTTT.

This clone was picked up one time. The chain employs TRBV6-1 and TRBJ1-2; D uncertain. V lost 2 bases, J lost 6 bases, and 13 bases lay in between. The CDR3 totals 14 residues. The germline gives CDR1 MNHNS, CDR2 SASEGT. CDR3 residues: CASSERNRDNGYTF. The CDR3 DNA sequence: TGTGCCAGCAGTGAAAGGAACAGAGACAATGGCTACACCTTC.

This chain connects TRBV5-4 to TRBJ1-1; 9 nucleotides agree with TRBD1. Germline V gene lookup returns CDR1 SGHNT and CDR2 YYREEE (reference sequence). The V and J ends lost 0 bases and 6 bases, in that order; junction bases with no gene match: 3. The CDR3 contains 14 residues. The CDR3 here is CASSLGTGDAEAFF. In nucleotides, the CDR3 is TGTGCCAGCAGCTTGGGGACAGGGGATGCTGAAGCTTTCTTT.

This clone was counted a few times. The V call is TRBV6-5, the J call TRBJ2-7, with D possibly TRBD2 on 6 matching bases. Trimming stripped 3 bases from V and 5 bases from J, with 11 bases between. Germline V lookup: CDR1 MNHEY, CDR2 SVGAGI. The CDR3 has 13 residues. The CDR3 bases are TGTGCCAGCAGTTATCAGGGACTGAACGAGCAGTACTTC. This encodes CASSYQGLNEQYF.

This clone was seen a few times. The V and J genes are TRBV6-6 and TRBJ2-7; 7 bases align to TRBD2. CDR3 size: 13 residues. Germline CDR1 reads MNHNY; CDR2 reads SVGAGI (reference sequence). After removal of 6 bases from V and 2 bases from J, the junction contained 4 bases not matched to a gene. The CDR3 region has the DNA TGTGCCAGCAGCACGGGAGGTACCTACGAGCAGTACTTC. Translation gives CASSTGGTYEQYF.

The chain combines TRBV6-1 with TRBJ2-7, with a tentative D call TRBD2 (5 bases). In germline, CDR1 is MNHNS, CDR2 SASEGT. The CDR3 totals 13 residues. Trimming stripped 7 bases from V and 2 bases from J, with 12 bases between. The CDR3 loop is CASIPGITYEQYF. The CDR3 DNA reads as TGTGCCAGCATCCCCGGGATAACCTACGAGCAGTACTTC.

This chain links TRBV19 with TRBJ2-5; 12 bases align to TRBD2. The CDR3 totals 15 residues. Unmatched junction bases numbered 7, after V lost 7 bases and J lost 4 bases. In germline, CDR1 is LNHDA, CDR2 SQIVND (reference sequence). CDR3 DNA: TGTGCCAGTACTACACTAGCGGGGGGTCGAGAGACCCAGTACTTC. Protein product: CASTTLAGGRETQYF.

This sequence joins TRBV4-3 and TRBJ1-3; the D gene is possibly TRBD1 (6 bases). From germline, CDR1 is LGHNA and CDR2 YSLEER. Trimming shortened V by 0 bases and J by 2 bases, and 8 bases separated the two germline ends. The CDR3 is 15 residues long. The DNA for the CDR3 is TGCGCCAGCAGCCAAGACAGGGGCCCTGGAAACACCATATATTTT. It codes for CASSQDRGPGNTIYF.

The chain uses TRBV6-5 and TRBJ2-1; D perhaps matches TRBD2 (5 bases). CDR3 length: 15 amino acids. CDR1 and CDR2 from the germline V gene are MNHEY and SVGAGI. Between the trimmed V and J ends, which lost 6 bases and 2 bases, there was a span of 14 bases. CDR3 in DNA: TGTGCCAGCAGCCGTGAGGGATCCGCCTACAATGAGCAGTTCTTC. Its translation: CASSREGSAYNEQFF.

The rearrangement links TRBV6-5 to TRBJ1-3; D call uncertain. The germline V gene encodes CDR1 MNHEY and CDR2 SVGAGI. The CDR3 is made up of 13 amino acids. The V and J ends lost 6 bases and 1 base respectively, with 7 bases between them. The CDR3 DNA reads as TGTGCCAGCAGCTTCACTTCTGGAAACACCATATATTTT. This codes for CASSFTSGNTIYF.

The CDR3, as DNA: TGTGCCAGCAGCTCCAGGGGCGCCTTAAATGGCTACACCTTC. Its protein is CASSSRGALNGYTF. The V gene is TRBV2, the J gene TRBJ1-2, with a possible D match to TRBD1 (6 bases). CDR3 length: 14 residues. Germline CDR1 is SNHLY and CDR2 is FYNNEI. V dropped 6 bases and J dropped 6 bases, with 17 bases sitting between them.

CDR3 nucleotide sequence: TGTGCCAGCAGTGACGGGGGAAACCGTGAGACCCAGTACTTC. Translating it yields CASSDGGNRETQYF. The gene calls are TRBV2 and TRBJ2-5, with TRBD2 as a possible D gene (6 bases). With 3 bases removed from V and 5 bases from J, the gap between germline ends came to 13 bases. Germline CDR1 and CDR2: SNHLY and FYNNEI. CDR3 length equals 14 residues.

The V gene is TRBV6-6, the J gene TRBJ2-5; TRBD1 aligns across 7 bases. The J segment lost 3 bases and the V segment lost 8 bases, leaving 3 bases of the junction unmatched. Germline V gives CDR1 MNHNY, CDR2 SVGAGI (reference sequence). CDR3 length: 12 residues. In nucleotides, the CDR3 is TGTGCCAGCCGGGACAGTAAAGAGACCCAGTACTTC. This encodes CASRDSKETQYF.

The chain is built from TRBV30 and TRBJ1-1; D perhaps matches TRBD1 (5 bases). CDR3 length: 13 amino acids. Looked up from germline, CDR1 is GTSNPN and CDR2 is SVGIG (reference sequence). With 1 base removed from V and 2 bases from J, the gap between germline ends came to 8 bases. For the CDR3, the DNA is TGTGCCTGGAGTGCAGGGTATAACACTGAAGCTTTCTTT. It codes for CAWSAGYNTEAFF. The full variable domain, its missing parts supplied by reference TRBV30 and TRBJ1-1, is SQTIHQWPATLVQPVGSPLSLECTVEGTSNPNLYWYRQAAGRGLQLLFYSVGIGQISSEVPQNLSASRPQDRQFILSSKKLLLSDSGFYLCAWSAGYNTEAFFGQGTRLTVV.

This sequence joins TRBV19 and TRBJ1-3; D gene uncertain. CDR3 length: 16 amino acids. Germline CDR1 is LNHDA and CDR2 is SQIVND (reference sequence). The ends were cut back, 10 bases at V and 0 bases at J, with 19 bases in the middle. CDR3 DNA: TGTGCCATTTCAATCCCCCACACGCACTCTGGAAACACCATATATTTT. Encoded protein: CAISIPHTHSGNTIYF.

The rearrangement uses TRBV6-5 and TRBJ2-2; the match to TRBD1 covers 11 bases. The CDR3 is 16 amino acids. Unmatched junction bases numbered 4, after V lost 0 bases and J lost 7 bases. Germline CDR1 is MNHEY and CDR2 is SVGAGI. The CDR3 DNA sequence: TGTGCCAGCAGTTACTCAGGGGGGACAGGGGGCGGGGAGCTGTTTTTT. It codes for CASSYSGGTGGGELFF.

This chain connects TRBV7-3 to TRBJ2-2; 9 nucleotides agree with TRBD1. The CDR3 has 14 amino acids. The germline CDR1 and CDR2 sequences are SGHTA and FQGTGA. Trimming at V came to 4 bases and at J to 7 bases, leaving 4 bases not matched to a gene. The CDR3 reads CASSSTGGGGELFF. The CDR3 DNA reads as TGTGCCAGCAGCTCCACAGGGGGCGGCGGGGAGCTGTTTTTT.